This T cell receptor beta chain was sequenced during a study of CD8+CD57+ T cells in acquired aplastic anemia. The CDR3 is 14 residues long. Germline CDR1 reads SQVTM; CDR2 reads ANQGSEA. V dropped 7 bases and J dropped 5; count of bases not matched to a gene: 10. Both TCR beta VDJ combination and CDR3 sequence profiling were carried out. Genomic DNA was the template for this profiling. TCRdb redid the calling of the reads with MiXCR, one entry per CDR3 protein. The data show over 200,000 distinct CDR3 sequences, with 60% to 65% seen just once and 25% to 30% held by the top ten. Material for sequencing was sorted CD4+, CD8+, or CD8+CD57+ T cells (not recorded which) from PBMCs. The origin of this receptor is a human donor in good health. The chain is built from TRBV29-1 and TRBJ2-5; 10 nucleotides match TRBD1. The CDR3 reads CSARDRGLRETQYF. Here the CDR3 DNA reads TGCAGCGCTAGGGACAGGGGCCTTAGGGAGACCCAGTACTTC.